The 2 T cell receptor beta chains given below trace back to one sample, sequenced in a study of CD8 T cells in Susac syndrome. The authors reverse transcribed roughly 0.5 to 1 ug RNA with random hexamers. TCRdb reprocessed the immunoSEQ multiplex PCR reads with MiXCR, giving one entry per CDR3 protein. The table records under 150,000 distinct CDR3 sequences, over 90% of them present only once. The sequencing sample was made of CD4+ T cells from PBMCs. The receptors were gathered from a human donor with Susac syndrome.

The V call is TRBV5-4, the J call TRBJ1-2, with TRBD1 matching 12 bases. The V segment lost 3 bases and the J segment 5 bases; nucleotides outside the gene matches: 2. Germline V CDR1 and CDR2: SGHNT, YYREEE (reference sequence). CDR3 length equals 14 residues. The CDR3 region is CASSSGQGAYGYTF. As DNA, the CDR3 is TGTGCCAGCAGCTCGGGACAGGGGGCTTATGGCTACACCTTC.

CDR3: CASTAPDRAQETQYF. DNA for the CDR3: TGTGCCAGCACCGCACCGGACAGGGCCCAAGAGACCCAGTACTTC. This rearrangement joins TRBV6-6 to TRBJ2-5; 8 nucleotides line up with TRBD1. With 7 bases clipped from V and 1 base from J, the junction kept 8 bases outside the gene matches. In germline, CDR1 is MNHNY, CDR2 SVGAGI (reference sequence). The CDR3 is 15 amino acids.